This TCR beta chain was sequenced for a study of cytomegalovirus exposure and HLA in healthy donors. Findings and limits, study-wide: HLA restriction was apparent for most CMV-associated TCR beta chains in a later analysis.

With 60 Vbeta and 13 Jbeta primers, the PCR was carried out. Clones were sequenced by immunoSEQ multiplex PCR, and TCRdb holds only the in-frame ones, with some missing. The table lists about 110,000 clones, nearly 80% of them singletons, with 1.3% in the top ten. Concerning this clone itself: The antigen is undetermined.

CDR1 is LNHDA and CDR2 is SQIVND in the germline V gene (reference sequence). Trimming removed 5 bases at V and 5 bases at J, with 13 bases between. The CDR3 is 14 residues long. Sequencing was performed on PBMCs. This TCR derives from a woman in her thirties in good health and CMV-seronegative. The rearrangement joins TRBV19 to TRBJ1-5; a weak D match, TRBD1 (5 bases). The CDR3 sequence: CASSFSPRDQPQHF. The CDR3 nucleotides are TGTGCCAGTAGTTTCAGTCCCAGGGATCAGCCCCAGCATTTT.